This record concerns one TCR beta chain sequence. What antigen it recognizes has not been identified. Within one base of it there is no much larger clone, and no base qualities were kept. The immunoSEQ Assay, a bias-controlled multiplex PCR, was used to amplify TCRbeta CDR3 regions from genomic DNA. The authors processed their data as follows. Within the assay, amplification of reference gene primers was used to estimate how many nucleated cells each sample contained. To quantify the absolute abundance of each unique TCRbeta CDR3 rearrangement, sequence reads were collapsed and filtered. For each sample, productive Simpson clonality was calculated as the square root of Simpson's diversity index across productive rearrangements. Imported from immuneACCESS, the table was reduced by TCRdb to in-frame sequences with V and J called. These copies leave out some clones; in studies compared against another copy, an unresolved V gene accounts for under half, and the cause of the remainder is not known. The DNA gave D and trimming, while V, J and clone size come from that table. The sample includes some 100,000 clones, with roughly 81% observed a single time. The ten largest account for more than 9% of the sample.

Whole blood was collected in K2EDTA tubes by collaborating institutions according to the institutions' own protocols. For TCRbeta analysis, collaborator samples were shipped as frozen whole blood, as isolated PBMCs, or as DNA extracted from either sample type. This record comes from a study of blood T cell repertoires in COVID-19 (dated by TCRdb to about 2020). Background for the entire study: The collaborator samples originated in the United States, Italy and Spain and spanned the acute and convalescent phases of COVID-19. The material from the prospective study consisted of cDNA or gDNA derived from T cells, B-cell-depleted T cells, or PBMCs. Subjects who had been exposed to COVID-19, were actively infected with it, or had recovered from it provided the deeply sampled blood TCRbeta repertoires that made up the dataset. The repertoires were released in a freely available public database intended as a resource for research on the immune response to SARS-CoV-2. The samples were drawn from the first 160 participants of the ongoing ImmuneRACE study and from 1,200 or so subjects provided by 6 global collaborators. Nearly every sample came with metadata listing a de-identified subject ID, COVID-19 status, age in years and sex. Where available, HLA class I and class II types were obtained from metadata supplied by the sample provider rather than from assay-based typing.

Trimming removed 6 bases from V and 12 bases from J, leaving 20 bases between the germline ends. The CDR3, from cysteine to phenylalanine, totals 12 residues. The kept DNA is CDR3 alone, 36 bases in frame from the first base. CDR1 SQVTM and CDR2 ANQGSEA were looked up in the germline V gene. The paper's findings and limits, for the study overall: The quantity of clinical and demographic metadata differed by source and by participant and was supplied without curation.

Source material: peripheral blood. Recombination linked TRBV29-1 to TRBJ1-2, with a tentative D gene TRBD1 over 5 matching bases. The TCR was taken from a human donor in a cohort sampled during active COVID-19. In nucleotides, the sequence is TGCAGCGTCGCAGACAGTAATGGTGAGAACACCTTC. The translation is CSVADSNGENTF.